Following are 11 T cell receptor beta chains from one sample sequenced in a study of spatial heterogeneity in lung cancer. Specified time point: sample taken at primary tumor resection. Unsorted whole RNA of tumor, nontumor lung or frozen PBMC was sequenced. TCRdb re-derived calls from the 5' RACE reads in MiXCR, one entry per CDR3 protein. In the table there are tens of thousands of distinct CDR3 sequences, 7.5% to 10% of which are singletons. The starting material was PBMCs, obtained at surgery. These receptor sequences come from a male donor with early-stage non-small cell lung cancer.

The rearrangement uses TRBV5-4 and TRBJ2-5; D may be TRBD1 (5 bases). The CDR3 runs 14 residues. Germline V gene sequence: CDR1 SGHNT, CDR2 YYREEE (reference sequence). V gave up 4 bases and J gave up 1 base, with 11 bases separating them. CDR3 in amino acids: CASSIGQGQETQYF. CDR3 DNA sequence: TGTGCCAGCAGCATAGGGCAGGGCCAAGAGACCCAGTACTTC. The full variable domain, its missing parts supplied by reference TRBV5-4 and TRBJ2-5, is ETGVTQSPTHLIKTRGQQVTLRCSSQSGHNTVSWYQQALGQGPQFIFQYYREEENGRGNFPPRFSGLQFPNYSSELNVNALELDDSALYLCASSIGQGQETQYFGPGTRLLVL.

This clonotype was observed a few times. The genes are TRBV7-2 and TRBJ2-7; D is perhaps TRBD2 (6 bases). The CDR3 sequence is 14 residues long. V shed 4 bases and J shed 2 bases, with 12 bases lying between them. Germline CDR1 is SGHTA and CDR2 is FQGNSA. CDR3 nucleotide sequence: TGTGCCAGCAGCTGGGCGGGGCGTCCCTACGAGCAGTACTTC. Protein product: CASSWAGRPYEQYF.

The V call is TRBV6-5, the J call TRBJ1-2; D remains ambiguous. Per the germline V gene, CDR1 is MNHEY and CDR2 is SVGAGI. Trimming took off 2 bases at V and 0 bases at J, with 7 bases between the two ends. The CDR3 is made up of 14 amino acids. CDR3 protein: CASSYMSPNYGYTF. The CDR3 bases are TGTGCCAGCAGTTACATGTCCCCTAACTATGGCTACACCTTC.

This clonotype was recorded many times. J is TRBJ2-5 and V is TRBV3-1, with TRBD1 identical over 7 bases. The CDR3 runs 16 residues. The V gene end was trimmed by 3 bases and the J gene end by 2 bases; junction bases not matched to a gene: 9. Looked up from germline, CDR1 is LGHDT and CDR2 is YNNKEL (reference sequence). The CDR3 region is CASSQHTGTDQETQYF. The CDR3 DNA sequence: TGTGCCAGCAGCCAGCATACCGGGACAGATCAAGAGACCCAGTACTTC.

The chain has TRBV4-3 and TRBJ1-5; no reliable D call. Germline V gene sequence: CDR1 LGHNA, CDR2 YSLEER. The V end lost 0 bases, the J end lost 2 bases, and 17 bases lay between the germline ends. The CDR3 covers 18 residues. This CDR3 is CASSQDSPQAKGNQPQHF. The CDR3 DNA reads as TGCGCCAGCAGCCAAGATTCCCCCCAGGCCAAGGGCAATCAGCCCCAGCATTTT.

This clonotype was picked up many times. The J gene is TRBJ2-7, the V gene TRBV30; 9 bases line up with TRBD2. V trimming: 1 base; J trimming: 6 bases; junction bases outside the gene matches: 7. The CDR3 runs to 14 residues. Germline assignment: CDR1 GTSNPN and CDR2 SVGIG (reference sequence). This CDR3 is CAWSALLAGGEQYF. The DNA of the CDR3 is TGTGCCTGGAGTGCCCTACTAGCGGGTGGCGAGCAGTACTTC.

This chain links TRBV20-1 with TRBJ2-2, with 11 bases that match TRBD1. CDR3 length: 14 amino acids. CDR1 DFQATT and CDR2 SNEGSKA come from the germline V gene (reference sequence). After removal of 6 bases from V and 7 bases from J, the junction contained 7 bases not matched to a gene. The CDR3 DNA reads TGCAGTGCCCCGGACAGGGGGCGCCTCGGGGAGCTGTTTTTT. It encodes CSAPDRGRLGELFF.

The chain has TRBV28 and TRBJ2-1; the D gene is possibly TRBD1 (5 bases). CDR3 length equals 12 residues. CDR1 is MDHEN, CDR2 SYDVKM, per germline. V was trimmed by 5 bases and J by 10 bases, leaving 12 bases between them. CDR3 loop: CASSRGFSEQFF. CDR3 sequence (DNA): TGTGCCAGCAGTAGGGGTTTCTCAGAGCAGTTCTTC.

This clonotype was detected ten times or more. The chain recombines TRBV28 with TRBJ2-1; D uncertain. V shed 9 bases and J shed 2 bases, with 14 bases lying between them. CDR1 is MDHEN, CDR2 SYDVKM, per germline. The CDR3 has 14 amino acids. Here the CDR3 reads CASIGRSPYNEQFF. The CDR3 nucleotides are TGTGCCAGTATTGGACGGAGTCCCTACAATGAGCAGTTCTTC.

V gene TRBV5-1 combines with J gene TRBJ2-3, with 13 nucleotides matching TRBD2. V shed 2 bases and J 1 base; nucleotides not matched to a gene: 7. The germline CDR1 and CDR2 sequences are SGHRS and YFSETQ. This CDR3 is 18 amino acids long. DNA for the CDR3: TGCGCCAGCAGCTTTCGGACTAGCGGGAGTTGGGGCACAGATACGCAGTATTTT. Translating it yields CASSFRTSGSWGTDTQYF.

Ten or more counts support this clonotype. Here the CDR3 DNA reads TGTGCCAGCAGCCCCCTAGGGGGGGGCCAAGAGACCCAGTACTTC. Its translation: CASSPLGGGQETQYF. The rearrangement joins TRBV7-3 to TRBJ2-5; a possible D gene is TRBD2 (7 bases). With 5 bases removed from V and 1 base from J, the gap between germline ends came to 14 bases. The CDR3 is 15 residues long. The V gene's germline CDR1 is SGHTA and CDR2 FQGTGA.